A single sample is the source of the 25 T cell receptor beta chains below, sequenced in a study of shared clonotypes between healthy human individuals (dated by TCRdb to 2020 to 2021). CD8 naive samples were obtained by positive selection for CCR7 among CD45RO-negative cells, yielding a CD45RA+CCR7+ population from which TemRA cells were excluded. Receptor amplification or capture employed the immunoSEQ multiplex PCR assay. TCRdb limited this immuneACCESS table to in-frame rearrangements with V and J called. A share of clones is missing; checked studies link under half to unresolved V genes, and the rest is unexplained. The sample profile shows around 650,000 clones; about 96% of them were found once. In total, the top ten clones hold approximately 0.12% of the sample. Sequenced material: naive CD8+ T cells sorted from blood. The sample's cell subset or site label is to be understood as: CD45RA+CCR7+. These receptors were obtained from a young woman in good health.

This chain uses TRBV7-9 with TRBJ1-2; tentatively, D is TRBD1 (5 bases). Per the germline V gene, CDR1 is SEHNR and CDR2 is FQNEAQ (reference sequence). V lost 1 base and J lost 2, with 8 bases in between. The CDR3 has 14 amino acids. The CDR3, as DNA: TGTGCCAGCAGCTTAGTGTCAGGGAACTATGGCTACACCTTC. It specifies CASSLVSGNYGYTF.

The chain uses TRBV2 and TRBJ2-1; no clear D gene. This CDR3 spans 14 amino acids. Germline CDR1 SNHLY, CDR2 FYNNEI. The V end lost 6 bases, the J end lost 1 base, and 10 bases lay between the germline ends. CDR3 sequence reads: CASRDGLSYNEQFF. The CDR3 DNA reads TGTGCCAGCAGGGATGGATTGTCCTACAATGAGCAGTTCTTC.

This clone was recorded once. The rearrangement joins TRBV2 to TRBJ2-1, with D perhaps TRBD1 or TRBD2 (6 bases each). V was pared by 9 bases and J by 9 bases, with 21 bases between. There are 14 residues in the CDR3. CDR1 and CDR2 from the germline V gene are SNHLY and FYNNEI. CDR3 bases: TGTGCCAGAGACCCGGAACCGGGGGCAAGTGAGCAGTTCTTC. Its translation: CARDPEPGASEQFF.

This chain's CDR3 is CASSLTSGSAYEQYF. CDR3 in DNA: TGCGCCAGCAGCTTAACTAGCGGGAGCGCATACGAGCAGTACTTC. The chain couples TRBV5-1 to TRBJ2-7, with 11 bases identical to TRBD2. Per germline, CDR1 SGHRS and CDR2 YFSETQ. The ends lost 2 bases at V and 4 bases at J; junction bases unmatched: 5. This CDR3 has 15 residues.

CDR3 sequence reads: CASSENELGYEQYF. The CDR3 DNA is TGTGCCAGCAGTGAAAACGAGTTGGGCTACGAGCAGTACTTC. V gene TRBV25-1 combines with J gene TRBJ2-7; no definite D call. V gave up 2 bases and J gave up 3 bases, with 11 bases separating them. The CDR3 extends over 14 amino acids. Germline CDR1 is MGHDK and CDR2 is SYGVNS.

This chain links TRBV7-9 with TRBJ2-5; D is perhaps TRBD2 (5 bases). Trimming stripped 5 bases from V and 3 bases from J, with 10 bases between. Germline V gene sequence: CDR1 SEHNR, CDR2 FQNEAQ (reference sequence). The CDR3 runs to 13 residues. CDR3 DNA: TGTGCCAGCAGCCCCGGGAACAAAGAGACCCAGTACTTC. It translates to CASSPGNKETQYF.

This clone was detected once. The chain combines TRBV9 with TRBJ2-3; tentative D call: TRBD2 (6 bases). The CDR3 length is 13 residues. The V gene's germline CDR1 is SGDLS and CDR2 YYNGEE. Trimming stripped 4 bases from V and 6 bases from J, with 12 bases between. CDR3 in DNA: TGTGCCAGCAGCATCTATGGGGGGGATACGCAGTATTTT. Translation gives CASSIYGGDTQYF.

The chain is built from TRBV28 and TRBJ2-1; 10 bases match TRBD2. V was pared by 5 bases and J by 0 bases, with 4 bases of the junction left unmatched. This CDR3 region has 16 residues. Germline V gene lookup returns CDR1 MDHEN and CDR2 SYDVKM. The CDR3 sequence: CASSLAGAPSYNEQFF. CDR3 bases: TGTGCCAGCAGTCTAGCGGGAGCCCCCTCCTACAATGAGCAGTTCTTC.

The V call is TRBV5-6, the J call TRBJ2-7; TRBD1 aligns across 10 bases. Germline lookup yields CDR1 SGHDT and CDR2 YYEEEE. The CDR3 extends over 17 amino acids. V shed 0 bases and J 6 bases; nucleotides not matched to a gene: 12. This CDR3 is CASSLGPGPDRGPEQYF. CDR3 DNA sequence: TGTGCCAGCAGCTTGGGACCCGGTCCAGACAGGGGGCCCGAGCAGTACTTC.

The chain carries TRBV11-2 and TRBJ1-1; D gene uncertain. This CDR3 contains 15 residues. Trimming shortened V by 1 base and J by 5 bases, and 14 bases separated the two germline ends. Per the germline V gene, CDR1 is SGHAT and CDR2 is FQNNGV. CDR3 in DNA: TGTGCCAGCAGCTTAGTTGAGTTAGGTCGGACTGAAGCTTTCTTT. Protein product: CASSLVELGRTEAFF.

The rearrangement joins TRBV29-1 to TRBJ2-3; maybe TRBD2 (6 bases). The V gene lost 4 bases and the J gene lost 0 bases, with 17 bases spanning the gap. This CDR3 is built from 16 residues. Germline CDR1 SQVTM, CDR2 ANQGSEA. CDR3 sequence reads: CSVVGTQITSTDTQYF. As DNA, the CDR3 is TGCAGCGTTGTAGGGACTCAAATCACTAGCACAGATACGCAGTATTTT.

The J gene is TRBJ2-1, the V gene TRBV4-2; 7 bases line up with TRBD2. The germline CDR1 and CDR2 sequences are LGHNA and YNFKEQ. Trimming took 5 bases from V and 6 from J; bases not matched to a gene: 7. This CDR3 spans 14 amino acids. CDR3 region: CASSSVVAGNEQFF. The CDR3 nucleotides are TGTGCCAGCAGCTCCGTCGTAGCGGGCAATGAGCAGTTCTTC.

V usage is TRBV13 and J usage is TRBJ1-1; perhaps TRBD1 as D (6 bases). CDR3 size: 12 residues. V was trimmed by 4 bases and J by 10 bases, leaving 13 bases between them. Germline V gene lookup returns CDR1 PRHDT and CDR2 FYEKMQ (reference sequence). In DNA form, the CDR3 reads TGTGCCAGCAGCTCCTCAGGGGATATAGCTTTCTTT. Translation gives CASSSSGDIAFF. The variable domain in full, with the rest retrieved from reference TRBV13 and TRBJ1-1, is AAGVIQSPRHLIKEKRETATLKCYPIPRHDTVYWYQQGPGQDPQFLISFYEKMQSDKGSIPDRFSAQQFSDYHSELNMSSLELGDSALYFCASSSSGDIAFFGQGTRLTVV.

The chain couples TRBV25-1 to TRBJ2-5; the D is unclear. From germline, CDR1 is MGHDK and CDR2 SYGVNS. This CDR3 is 14 amino acids long. V lost 0 bases and J 3 bases, leaving 8 bases between the germline ends. This CDR3 reads CASSEYKPEETQYF. In DNA, the CDR3 is TGTGCCAGCAGTGAATATAAGCCAGAAGAGACCCAGTACTTC. The complete variable domain, with remaining parts taken from reference TRBV25-1 and TRBJ2-5, reads EADIYQTPRYLVIGTGKKITLECSQTMGHDKMYWYQQDPGMELHLIHYSYGVNSTEKGDLSSESTVSRIRTEHFPLTLESARPSHTSQYLCASSEYKPEETQYFGPGTRLLVL.

V and J are TRBV14 and TRBJ1-6; D is ambiguous. The CDR3 length is 12 residues. Germline CDR1 and CDR2: SGHDN and FVKESK. The V and J ends lost 3 bases and 13 bases respectively, with 10 bases between them. The CDR3 reads CASSHPGLPLHF. The DNA of the CDR3 is TGTGCCAGCAGCCACCCCGGACTCCCCCTCCACTTT.

The J gene is TRBJ1-2, the V gene TRBV6-1; no clear D. This CDR3 is 14 amino acids long. V was trimmed by 3 bases and J by 5 bases, leaving 13 bases between them. From germline, CDR1 is MNHNS and CDR2 SASEGT. The CDR3 bases are TGTGCCAGCAGTGATAGACCCGAGGGATATGGCTACACCTTC. This translates into CASSDRPEGYGYTF.

The V call is TRBV4-2, the J call TRBJ1-3; maybe TRBD1 (5 bases). CDR3 length: 16 residues. Per the germline V gene, CDR1 is LGHNA and CDR2 is YNFKEQ. V was shortened by 2 bases and J by 3 bases, with 14 bases between the two germline ends. CDR3 coding DNA: TGTGCCAGCAGCCAAAAAGGGGCAGGGAGTGGAAACACCATATATTTT. It codes for CASSQKGAGSGNTIYF.

The V call is TRBV29-1, the J call TRBJ1-1; 7 positions match TRBD1. The CDR3 has 14 amino acids. The V and J ends lost 5 bases and 2 bases, in that order; junction bases with no gene match: 8. The germline CDR1 and CDR2 sequences are SQVTM and ANQGSEA. This CDR3 is CSVRLTGINTEAFF. In nucleotides, the CDR3 is TGCAGCGTTCGCTTGACAGGGATAAACACTGAAGCTTTCTTT.

The chain is built from TRBV28 and TRBJ2-1; 7 bases map to TRBD2. V lost 4 bases to trimming and J lost 1 base; unmatched junction nucleotides: 4. Germline lookup yields CDR1 MDHEN and CDR2 SYDVKM. The CDR3 runs to 15 residues. The CDR3 sequence: CASSSLAASYNEQFF. DNA for the CDR3: TGTGCCAGCAGTTCGCTAGCGGCTTCCTACAATGAGCAGTTCTTC.

This chain links TRBV29-1 with TRBJ2-2; D gene uncertain. Germline assignment: CDR1 SQVTM and CDR2 ANQGSEA. CDR3 length: 14 residues. Trimming shortened V by 6 bases and J by 5 bases, and 16 bases separated the two germline ends. CDR3 amino acids: CSVEILTPTGELFF. CDR3 nucleotide sequence: TGCAGCGTCGAGATTCTTACTCCTACCGGGGAGCTGTTTTTT.

This chain joins TRBV19 and TRBJ2-3, with D possibly matching TRBD1 (6 bases). V lost 3 bases to trimming and J lost 4 bases, with 11 bases between them. The CDR3 extends over 14 amino acids. The germline gives CDR1 LNHDA, CDR2 SQIVND (reference sequence). The CDR3 DNA reads TGTGCCAGTAGTATGACACAGGGCCCAGATACGCAGTATTTT. Translated, it gives CASSMTQGPDTQYF.

V and J are TRBV7-9 and TRBJ2-3; no clear D gene. The length of the CDR3 is 15 residues. V was pared by 3 bases and J by 6 bases, with 16 bases between. Germline CDR1 is SEHNR and CDR2 is FQNEAQ (reference sequence). The CDR3 here is CASSFSIIPRDTQYF. CDR3 in DNA: TGTGCCAGCAGCTTCTCTATTATCCCCCGGGATACGCAGTATTTT.

This clone has a single count. This sequence joins TRBV28 and TRBJ2-3; 13 nucleotides line up with TRBD2. V lost 4 bases and J lost 3; bases outside the gene matches: 4. CDR1 is MDHEN and CDR2 is SYDVKM in the germline V gene. The CDR3 extends over 16 amino acids. The CDR3 spells CASSSGLAGATDTQYF. For the CDR3, the DNA is TGTGCCAGCAGTTCCGGACTAGCGGGGGCTACAGATACGCAGTATTTT.

CDR3 protein: CASSLMTSGRNEQFF. In nucleotides, the CDR3 is TGTGCCAGCAGCCTTATGACTAGCGGGAGGAATGAGCAGTTCTTC. V and J are TRBV5-4 and TRBJ2-1, with 13 bases aligning to TRBD2. This CDR3 comprises 15 residues. Germline V gene data show CDR1 as SGHNT and CDR2 as YYREEE (reference sequence). Trimming at V came to 4 bases and at J to 7 bases, leaving 5 bases not matched to a gene.

This clone was observed once. The J gene is TRBJ1-1, the V gene TRBV27, with a weak D call TRBD1 (5 bases). V was trimmed by 11 bases and J by 5 bases, leaving 15 bases between them. The CDR3 spans 12 residues. The germline V gene encodes CDR1 MNHEY and CDR2 SMNVEV (reference sequence). In DNA form, the CDR3 reads TGTGCCGCGGGGGGGGAGAGGACTGAAGCTTTCTTT. It specifies CAAGGERTEAFF.